The clone carrying this TCR beta chain came up once. As yet, its antigen is unknown. These data belong to a study of post-analysis software for immune sequencing data. cDNA libraries for TCR beta contained unique molecular identifiers. TCRdb re-analysed the PCR reads in MiXCR, keeping a single row per CDR3 protein. The sample includes about 810,000 distinct CDR3 sequences, approximately 53% of them seen just once. The CDR3 loop spans 14 amino acids. V was shortened by 0 bases and J by 8 bases, with 14 bases between the two germline ends. Germline CDR1 SGDLS, CDR2 YYNGEE. Study-wide findings and caveats: Patients carried five TRBV segments more frequently than controls did, and TRBV5-6, TRBV5-1 and TRBV20-1 were among them.

The clonotype originates from a girl under 18 with multiple sclerosis. This chain joins TRBV9 and TRBJ1-2, with D possibly being TRBD1 (6 bases). Sequenced material: blood. CDR3 protein: CASSVEMEGDGYTF. The CDR3 region has the DNA TGTGCCAGCAGCGTAGAAATGGAGGGGGACGGCTACACCTTC. The full variable domain, in which reference TRBV9 and TRBJ1-2 provide the parts outside the CDR3, is DSGVTQTPKHLITATGQRVTLRCSPRSGDLSVYWYQQSLDQGLQFLIQYYNGEERAKGNILERFSAQQFPDLHSELNLSSLELGDSALYFCASSVEMEGDGYTFGSGTRLTVV.